Following are 3 T cell receptor beta chains from one sample sequenced in a study of blood T cells in healthy people across ages. The use of a sample-barcoded 5' primer and a J-beta primer mix characterized a second PCR of about 6 to 12 cycles. TCRdb analysed the 5' RACE reads with MiXCR anew, one entry per CDR3 protein. The sample has about 750,000 distinct CDR3 sequences, roughly 50% seen once; the top ten hold about 42%. The sequencing sample was made of blood. Receptors originate from a man aged 80 or over in good health.

Notes on this clonotype: One junction end does not reproduce the germline sequence, and a read error may be involved. The V gene is TRBV4-1, the J gene TRBJ2-3; TRBD2 aligns across 7 bases. Looked up from germline, CDR1 is MGHRA and CDR2 is YSYEKL. CDR3 size: 18 residues. The CDR3 sequence: CASSQDRVLAEDTETQYF. As DNA, the CDR3 is TGCGCCAGCAGCCAAGATCGCGTCCTAGCGGAGGACACAGAGACGCAGTATTTT.

The chain couples TRBV7-3 to TRBJ2-7; D perhaps matches TRBD1 (5 bases). The germline V gene has CDR1 SGHTA and CDR2 FQGTGA. Trimming removed 2 bases from V and 0 bases from J, with 11 bases in between. The CDR3 sequence is 15 residues long. The CDR3 nucleotides are TGTGCCAGCAGCTTAGAGGCAGGGAACTCCTACGAGCAGTACTTC. It translates to CASSLEAGNSYEQYF.

This clonotype occurred once. The rearrangement joins TRBV6-6 to TRBJ2-2; D is possibly TRBD1 (6 bases). The germline CDR1 and CDR2 sequences are MNHNY and SVGAGI (reference sequence). This CDR3 region has 16 residues. V was trimmed by 2 bases and J by 6 bases, leaving 16 bases between them. CDR3 sequence reads: CASSYTGTPPSGELFF. The CDR3 DNA is TGTGCCAGCAGTTACACTGGGACACCTCCCTCCGGGGAGCTGTTTTTT.